This TCR beta chain was captured in a study of radiotherapy plus CTLA-4 blockade in lung cancer. Measured with immunoSEQ multiplex PCR; TCRdb has only the in-frame clones, and not every one. The sample lists around 120,000 clones, 78% occurring once. This TCR came from a human donor with non-small cell lung cancer who had a partial response to radiotherapy plus ipilimumab. The sample here was peripheral blood, taken from a patient treated with radiotherapy plus ipilimumab.

This CDR3 is CASSTGGAYGYTF. The CDR3 DNA reads TGTGCCAGTAGTACAGGGGGAGCCTATGGCTACACCTTC. V usage is TRBV19 and J usage is TRBJ1-2; 7 bases match TRBD1. Germline V gene lookup returns CDR1 LNHDA and CDR2 SQIVND (reference sequence). J was trimmed by 4 bases and V by 4 bases; bases with no gene match: 3. This CDR3 is built from 13 residues.